This entry features one T cell receptor (beta chain) sequence. Measured with immunoSEQ multiplex PCR; TCRdb has only the in-frame clones, and not every one. The table lists under 60,000 clones, approximately 80% of them singletons. The V segment lost 0 bases and the J segment 3 bases; nucleotides outside the gene matches: 6. The CDR3 totals 17 residues. Germline CDR1 is LGHNA and CDR2 is YNFKEQ. This sample is drawn from a study of blood T cell repertoires in COVID-19. For the study at large: T cells, B-cell-depleted T cells, or PBMCs supplied cDNA or gDNA.

The chain has TRBV4-2 and TRBJ2-1; 9 nucleotides align to TRBD2. Material: peripheral blood. The sequence derives from a human donor with active or convalescent COVID-19. The donor label of this sample is uncertain. The DNA of the CDR3 is TGTGCCAGCAGCCAAGAGGTAGGGACTAGCATCTACAATGAGCAGTTCTTC. Translating it yields CASSQEVGTSIYNEQFF.